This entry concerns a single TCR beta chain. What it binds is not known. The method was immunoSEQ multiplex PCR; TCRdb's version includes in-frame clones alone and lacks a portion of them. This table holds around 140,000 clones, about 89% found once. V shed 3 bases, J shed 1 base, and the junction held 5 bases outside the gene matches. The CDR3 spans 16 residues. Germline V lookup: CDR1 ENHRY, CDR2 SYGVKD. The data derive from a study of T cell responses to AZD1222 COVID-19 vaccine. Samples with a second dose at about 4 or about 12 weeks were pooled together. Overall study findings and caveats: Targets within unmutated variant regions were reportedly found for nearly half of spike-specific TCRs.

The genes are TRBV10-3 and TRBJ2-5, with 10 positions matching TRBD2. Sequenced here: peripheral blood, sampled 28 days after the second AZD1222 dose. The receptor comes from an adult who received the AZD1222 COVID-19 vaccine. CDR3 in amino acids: CAISEISGGLQETQYF. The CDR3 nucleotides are TGTGCCATCAGTGAAATTAGCGGGGGGCTCCAAGAGACCCAGTACTTC.